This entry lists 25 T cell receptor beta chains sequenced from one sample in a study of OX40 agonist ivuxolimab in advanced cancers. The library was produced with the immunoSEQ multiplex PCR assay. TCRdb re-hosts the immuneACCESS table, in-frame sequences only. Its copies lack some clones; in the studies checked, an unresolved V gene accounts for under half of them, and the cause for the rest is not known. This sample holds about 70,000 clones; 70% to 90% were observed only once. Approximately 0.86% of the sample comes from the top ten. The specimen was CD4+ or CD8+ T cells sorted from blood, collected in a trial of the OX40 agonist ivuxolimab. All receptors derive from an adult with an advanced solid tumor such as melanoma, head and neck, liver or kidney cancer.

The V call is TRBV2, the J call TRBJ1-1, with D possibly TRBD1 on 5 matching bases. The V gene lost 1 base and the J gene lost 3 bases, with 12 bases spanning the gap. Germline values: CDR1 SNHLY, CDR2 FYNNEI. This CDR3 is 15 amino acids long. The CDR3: CASSEGGRAYTEAFF. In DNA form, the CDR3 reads TGTGCCAGCAGTGAAGGCGGCAGGGCTTACACTGAAGCTTTCTTT.

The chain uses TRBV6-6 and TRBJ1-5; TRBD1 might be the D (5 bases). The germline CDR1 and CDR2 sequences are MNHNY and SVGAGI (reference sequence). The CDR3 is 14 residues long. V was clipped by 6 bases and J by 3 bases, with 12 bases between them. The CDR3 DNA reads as TGTGCCAGCAGACCTAGGGGAGCCAATCAGCCCCAGCATTTT. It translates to CASRPRGANQPQHF.

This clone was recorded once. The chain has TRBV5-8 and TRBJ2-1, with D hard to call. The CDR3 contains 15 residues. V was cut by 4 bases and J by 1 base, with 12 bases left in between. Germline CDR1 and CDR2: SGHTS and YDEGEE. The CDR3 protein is CASSPRTVSYNEQFF. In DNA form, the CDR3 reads TGTGCCAGCAGCCCTAGGACGGTGTCCTACAATGAGCAGTTCTTC.

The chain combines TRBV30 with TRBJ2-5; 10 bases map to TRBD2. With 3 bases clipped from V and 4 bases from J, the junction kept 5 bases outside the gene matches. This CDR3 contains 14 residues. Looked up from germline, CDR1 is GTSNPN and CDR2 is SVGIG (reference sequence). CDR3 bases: TGTGCCTGGAGGGGTAGCGGGAGGATAGAGACCCAGTACTTC. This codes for CAWRGSGRIETQYF.

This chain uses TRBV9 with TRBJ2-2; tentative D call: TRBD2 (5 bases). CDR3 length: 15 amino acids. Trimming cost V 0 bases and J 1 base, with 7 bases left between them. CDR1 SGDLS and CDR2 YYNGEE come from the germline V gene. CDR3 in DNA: TGTGCCAGCAGCGTAGGAGGGAAGAACACCGGGGAGCTGTTTTTT. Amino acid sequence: CASSVGGKNTGELFF.

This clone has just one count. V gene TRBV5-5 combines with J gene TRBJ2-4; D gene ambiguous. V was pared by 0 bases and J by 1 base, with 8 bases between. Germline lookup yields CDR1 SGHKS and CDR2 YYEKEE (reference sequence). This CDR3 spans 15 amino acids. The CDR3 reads CASSLEGSAKNIQYF. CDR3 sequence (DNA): TGTGCCAGCAGCTTGGAGGGCTCCGCCAAAAACATTCAGTACTTC.

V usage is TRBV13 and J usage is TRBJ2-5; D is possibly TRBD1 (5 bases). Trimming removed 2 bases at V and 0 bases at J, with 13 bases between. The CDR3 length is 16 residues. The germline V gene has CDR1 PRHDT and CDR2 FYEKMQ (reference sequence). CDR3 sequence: CASSLFGKGNQETQYF. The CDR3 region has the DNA TGTGCCAGCAGCTTATTTGGCAAGGGGAACCAAGAGACCCAGTACTTC.

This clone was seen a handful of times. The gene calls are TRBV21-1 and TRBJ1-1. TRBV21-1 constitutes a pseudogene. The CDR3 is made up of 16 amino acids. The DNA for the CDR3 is TGTGCCAGCAGCAAATTGAGGTTCGGGATCCCCCCTGAAGCTTTCTTT. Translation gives CASSKLRFGIPPEAFF.

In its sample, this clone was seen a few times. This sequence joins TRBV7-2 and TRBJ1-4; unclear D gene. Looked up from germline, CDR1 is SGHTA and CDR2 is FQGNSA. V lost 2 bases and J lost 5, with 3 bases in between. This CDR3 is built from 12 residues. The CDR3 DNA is TGTGCCAGCAGCTTAATAAATGAAAAACTGTTTTTT. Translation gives CASSLINEKLFF.

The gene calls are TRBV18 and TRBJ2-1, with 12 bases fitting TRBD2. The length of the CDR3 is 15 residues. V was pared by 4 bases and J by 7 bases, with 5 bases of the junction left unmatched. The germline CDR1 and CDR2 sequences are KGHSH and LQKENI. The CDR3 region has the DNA TGTGCCAGCTCACGGGAACTAGCGGGAGGTAATGAGCAGTTCTTC. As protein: CASSRELAGGNEQFF.

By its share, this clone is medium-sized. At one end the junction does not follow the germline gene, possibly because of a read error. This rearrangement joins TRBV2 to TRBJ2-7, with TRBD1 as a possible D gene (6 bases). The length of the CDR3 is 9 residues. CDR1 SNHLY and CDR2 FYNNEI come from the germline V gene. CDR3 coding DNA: TGTGCCAGCAGCCCGGGACACAGCTTC. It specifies CASSPGHSF.

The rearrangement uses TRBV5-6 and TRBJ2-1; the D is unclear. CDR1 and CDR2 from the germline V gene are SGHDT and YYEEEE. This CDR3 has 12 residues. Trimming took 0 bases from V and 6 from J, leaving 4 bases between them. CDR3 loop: CASSLGVNEQFF. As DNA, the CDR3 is TGTGCCAGCAGCTTGGGGGTCAATGAGCAGTTCTTC.

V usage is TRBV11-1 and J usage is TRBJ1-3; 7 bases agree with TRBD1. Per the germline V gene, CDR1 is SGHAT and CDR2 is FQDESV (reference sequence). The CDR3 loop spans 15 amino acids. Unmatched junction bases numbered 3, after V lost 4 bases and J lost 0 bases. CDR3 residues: CASSSGTASGNTIYF. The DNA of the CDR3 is TGTGCCAGCAGCTCCGGGACAGCCTCTGGAAACACCATATATTTT.

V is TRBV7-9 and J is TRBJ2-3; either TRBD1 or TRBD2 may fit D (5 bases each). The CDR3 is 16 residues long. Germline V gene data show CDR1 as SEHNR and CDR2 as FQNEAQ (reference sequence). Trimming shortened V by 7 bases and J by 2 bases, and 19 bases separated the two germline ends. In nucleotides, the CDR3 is TGTGCCAGCACCAAAACCGGGACGGCCTTCACAGATACGCAGTATTTT. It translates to CASTKTGTAFTDTQYF.

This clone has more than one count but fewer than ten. In DNA form, the CDR3 reads TGTGCCAGCAGCGTCGGGACAAATTCCTACGAGCAGTACTTC. Protein sequence: CASSVGTNSYEQYF. This chain joins TRBV9 and TRBJ2-7, with a weak D call TRBD1 (6 bases). The CDR3 is made up of 14 amino acids. V shed 2 bases and J shed 1 base, with 10 bases lying between them. CDR1 SGDLS and CDR2 YYNGEE come from the germline V gene.

The CDR3 coding sequence is TGTGCCAGCAGCTTAAAAGGTGGACAGGGGGGCTACGAGCAGTACTTC. Protein sequence: CASSLKGGQGGYEQYF. The chain links TRBV7-2 to TRBJ2-7; TRBD1 aligns across 10 bases. Per the germline V gene, CDR1 is SGHTA and CDR2 is FQGNSA. CDR3 length: 16 amino acids. The ends lost 2 bases at V and 3 bases at J; junction bases unmatched: 7.

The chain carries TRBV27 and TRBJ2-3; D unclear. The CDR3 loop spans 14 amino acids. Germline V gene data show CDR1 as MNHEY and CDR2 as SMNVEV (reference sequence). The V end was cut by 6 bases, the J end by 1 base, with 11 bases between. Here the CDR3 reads CASRFGLGTDTQYF. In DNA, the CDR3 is TGTGCCAGCAGGTTTGGTTTGGGCACAGATACGCAGTATTTT.

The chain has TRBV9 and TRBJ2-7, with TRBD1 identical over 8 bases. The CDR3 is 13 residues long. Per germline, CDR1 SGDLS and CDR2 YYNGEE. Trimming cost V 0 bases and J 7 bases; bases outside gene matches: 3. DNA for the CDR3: TGTGCCAGCAGCGTAGGGACAGGGTGGGAGCAGTACTTC. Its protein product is CASSVGTGWEQYF. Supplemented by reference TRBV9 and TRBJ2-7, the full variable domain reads DSGVTQTPKHLITATGQRVTLRCSPRSGDLSVYWYQQSLDQGLQFLIQYYNGEERAKGNILERFSAQQFPDLHSELNLSSLELGDSALYFCASSVGTGWEQYFGPGTRLTVT.

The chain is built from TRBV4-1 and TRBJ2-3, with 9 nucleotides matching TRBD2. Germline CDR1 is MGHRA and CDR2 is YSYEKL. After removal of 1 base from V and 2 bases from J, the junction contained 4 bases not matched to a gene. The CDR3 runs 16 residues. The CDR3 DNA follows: TGCGCCAGCAGCCAAGTCGGCGGGAGGGCCACAGATACGCAGTATTTT. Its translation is CASSQVGGRATDTQYF.

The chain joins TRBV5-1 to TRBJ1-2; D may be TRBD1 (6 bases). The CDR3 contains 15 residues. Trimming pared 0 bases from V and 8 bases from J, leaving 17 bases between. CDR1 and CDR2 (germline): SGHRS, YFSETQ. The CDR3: CASSLEGGTMSGYTF. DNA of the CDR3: TGCGCCAGCAGCTTGGAAGGGGGTACTATGTCAGGCTACACCTTC.

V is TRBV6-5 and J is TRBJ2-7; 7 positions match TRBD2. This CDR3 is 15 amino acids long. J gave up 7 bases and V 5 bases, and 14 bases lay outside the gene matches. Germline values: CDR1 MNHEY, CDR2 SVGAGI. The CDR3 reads CASSRSSSGAFEQYF. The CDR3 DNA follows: TGTGCCAGCAGTCGGAGTTCTAGCGGAGCCTTTGAGCAGTACTTC.

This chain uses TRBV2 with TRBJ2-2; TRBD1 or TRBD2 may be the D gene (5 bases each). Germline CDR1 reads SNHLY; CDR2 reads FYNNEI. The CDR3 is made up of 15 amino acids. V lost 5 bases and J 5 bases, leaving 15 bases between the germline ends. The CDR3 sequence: CASSILEGRTGELFF. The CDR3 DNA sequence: TGTGCCAGCAGTATACTAGAGGGACGGACCGGGGAGCTGTTTTTT.

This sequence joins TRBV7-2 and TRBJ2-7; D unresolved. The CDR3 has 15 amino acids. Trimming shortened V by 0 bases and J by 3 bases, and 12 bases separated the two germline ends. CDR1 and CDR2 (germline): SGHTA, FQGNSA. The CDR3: CASSLAGTEIYEQYF. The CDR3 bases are TGTGCCAGCAGCTTAGCGGGCACAGAAATCTACGAGCAGTACTTC.

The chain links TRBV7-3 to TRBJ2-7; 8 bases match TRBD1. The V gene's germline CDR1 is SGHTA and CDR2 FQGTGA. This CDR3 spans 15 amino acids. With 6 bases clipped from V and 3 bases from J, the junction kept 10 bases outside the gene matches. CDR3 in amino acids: CASSQSGQGFYEQYF. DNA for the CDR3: TGTGCCAGCAGTCAAAGCGGACAGGGATTCTACGAGCAGTACTTC. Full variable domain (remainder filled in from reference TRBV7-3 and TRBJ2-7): GAGVSQTPSNKVTEKGKYVELRCDPISGHTALYWYRQSLGQGPEFLIYFQGTGAADDSGLPNDRFFAVRPEGSVSTLKIQRTERGDSAVYLCASSQSGQGFYEQYFGPGTRLTVT.

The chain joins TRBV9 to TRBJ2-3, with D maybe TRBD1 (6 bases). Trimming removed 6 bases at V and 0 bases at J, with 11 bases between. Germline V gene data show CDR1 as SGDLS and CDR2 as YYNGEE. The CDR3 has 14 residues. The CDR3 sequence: CASTPGASTDTQYF. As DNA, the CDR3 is TGTGCCAGCACCCCAGGGGCGAGCACAGATACGCAGTATTTT.